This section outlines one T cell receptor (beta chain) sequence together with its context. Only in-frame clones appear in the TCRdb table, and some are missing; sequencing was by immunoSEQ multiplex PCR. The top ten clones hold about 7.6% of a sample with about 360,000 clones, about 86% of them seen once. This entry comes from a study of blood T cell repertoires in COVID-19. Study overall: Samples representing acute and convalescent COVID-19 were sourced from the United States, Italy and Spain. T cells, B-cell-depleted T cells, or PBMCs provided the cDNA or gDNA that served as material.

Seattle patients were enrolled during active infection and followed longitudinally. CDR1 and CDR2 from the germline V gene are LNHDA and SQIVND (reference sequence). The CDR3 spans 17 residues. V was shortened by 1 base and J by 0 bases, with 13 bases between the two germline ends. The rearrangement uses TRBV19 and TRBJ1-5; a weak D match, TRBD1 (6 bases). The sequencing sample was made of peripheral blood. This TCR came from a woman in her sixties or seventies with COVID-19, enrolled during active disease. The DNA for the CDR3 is TGTGCCAGTAGTATAGGGTCAGGGGAGCGTAGCAATCAGCCCCAGCATTTT. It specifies CASSIGSGERSNQPQHF.